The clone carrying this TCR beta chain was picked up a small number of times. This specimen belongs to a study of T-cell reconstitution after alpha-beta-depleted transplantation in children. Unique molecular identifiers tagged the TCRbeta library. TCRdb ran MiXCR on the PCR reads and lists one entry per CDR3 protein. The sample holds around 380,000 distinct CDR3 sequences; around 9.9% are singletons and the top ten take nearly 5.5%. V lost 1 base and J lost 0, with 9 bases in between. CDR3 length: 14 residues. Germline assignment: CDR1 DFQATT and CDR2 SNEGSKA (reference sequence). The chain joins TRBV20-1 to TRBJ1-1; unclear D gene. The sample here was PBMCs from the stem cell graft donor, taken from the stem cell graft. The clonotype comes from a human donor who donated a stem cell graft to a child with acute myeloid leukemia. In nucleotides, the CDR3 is TGCAGTGCTAGAGCCGCCAGTCTGAACACTGAAGCTTTCTTT. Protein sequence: CSARAASLNTEAFF.